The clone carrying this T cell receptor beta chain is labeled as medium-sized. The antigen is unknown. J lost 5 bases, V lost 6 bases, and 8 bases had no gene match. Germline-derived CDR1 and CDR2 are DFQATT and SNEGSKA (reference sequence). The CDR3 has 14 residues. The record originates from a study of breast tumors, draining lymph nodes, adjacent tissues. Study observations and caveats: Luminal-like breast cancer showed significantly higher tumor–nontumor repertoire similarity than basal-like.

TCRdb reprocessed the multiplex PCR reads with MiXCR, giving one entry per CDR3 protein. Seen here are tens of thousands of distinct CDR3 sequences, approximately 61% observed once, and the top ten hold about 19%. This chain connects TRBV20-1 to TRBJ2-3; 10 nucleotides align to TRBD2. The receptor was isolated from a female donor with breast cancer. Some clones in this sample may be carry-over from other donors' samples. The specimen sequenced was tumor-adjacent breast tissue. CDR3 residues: CSARSPSGGDTQYF. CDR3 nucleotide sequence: TGCAGTGCCAGGAGCCCTAGCGGGGGAGATACGCAGTATTTT.